This T cell receptor beta chain was recorded in a study of siplizumab effects on memory and regulatory T cells. About 100,000 TCR templates underwent assay in every sample. Repertoires were generated with immunoSEQ multiplex PCR, while TCRdb's copy carries only in-frame clones and drops some. The sample records some 110,000 clones, about 93% being singletons. For this clone: The antigen is unknown.

Study-wide results and limits: Alloreactive sequences that could be traced to unstimulated CD4+ memory cells showed a significant reduction under siplizumab. Naive T cells apparently outstripped memory cells in diversity and seemed major alloresponse contributors. Proliferating siplizumab-culture Treg suppressive function went unconfirmed.

V was trimmed by 4 bases and J by 0 bases, leaving 20 bases between them. This CDR3 is 18 amino acids long. Germline assignment: CDR1 SGDLS and CDR2 YYNGEE. The chain has TRBV9 and TRBJ1-3; D not resolved. This TCR came from a human donor in good health. Source material: Tregs sorted from blood. In DNA form, the CDR3 reads TGTGCCAGCAGCCACCCCCCACAGTCTCCATCCTCTGGAAACACCATATATTTT. Amino acids: CASSHPPQSPSSGNTIYF.